A selection of T cell receptor beta chains follows, all from one sample in a study of T cells in tumors after PD-1 blockade. Data came from immunoSEQ multiplex PCR; TCRdb stores just in-frame clones and leaves some out. The data contain about 47,000 clones, under 85% of them seen just once; the ten biggest clones take up about 9%. Sequencing used PBMCs, obtained before anti-PD-1 therapy. These receptors were taken from a human donor with advanced basal cell or squamous cell carcinoma (not recorded which). Both conserved end residues are part of each CDR3. The D gene is left open where the match is weak. Not every row has a clone size; where given, it reads once, few, many or a size class.

>TRBV19|TRBJ1-3|14|-|-
CASSGSLSGNTIYF
TGTGCCAGTAGTGGCAGTCTCTCTGGAAACACCATATATTTT
>TRBV28|TRBJ2-3|18|-|TRBD2
CASSSLSRGERETDTQYF
TGTGCCAGCAGTTCACTCTCCCGGGGGGAGCGGGAAACAGATACGCAGTATTTT
>TRBV3-1/TRBV3-2|TRBJ2-4|15|-|TRBD1
CASSQAGQGGDIQYF
TGTGCCAGCAGCCAAGCGGGACAGGGGGGGGACATTCAGTACTTC
>TRBV7-2|TRBJ2-7|17|-|TRBD2
CASSLVVGAGGSDEQYF
TGTGCCAGCAGCTTAGTTGTTGGAGCGGGGGGGTCCGACGAGCAGTACTTC
>TRBV19|TRBJ2-1|12|-|-
CASSLVRNEQFF
TGTGCCAGTAGTCTGGTACGTAATGAGCAGTTCTTC
>TRBV5-6|TRBJ2-2|19|-|TRBD1
CASSLVTGESTSDTGELFF
TGTGCCAGCAGCTTGGTAACAGGGGAATCTACCTCGGACACCGGGGAGCTGTTTTTT
>TRBV18|TRBJ1-2|14|once|-
CASSPSDRTRGYTF
TGTGCCAGCTCACCAAGCGACCGCACTCGGGGCTACACCTTC
>TRBV5-1|TRBJ2-7|14|-|-
CASSPTPTPYEQYF
TGCGCCAGCAGTCCGACACCGACCCCCTACGAGCAGTACTTC
>TRBV19|TRBJ2-7|13|-|TRBD2
CAIRTPPGGEQYF
TGTGCCATTCGTACCCCCCCGGGGGGCGAGCAGTACTTC
>TRBV10-2|TRBJ1-2|14|-|-
CASSDWGGSYGYTF
TGCGCCAGCAGTGATTGGGGGGGATCCTATGGCTACACCTTC